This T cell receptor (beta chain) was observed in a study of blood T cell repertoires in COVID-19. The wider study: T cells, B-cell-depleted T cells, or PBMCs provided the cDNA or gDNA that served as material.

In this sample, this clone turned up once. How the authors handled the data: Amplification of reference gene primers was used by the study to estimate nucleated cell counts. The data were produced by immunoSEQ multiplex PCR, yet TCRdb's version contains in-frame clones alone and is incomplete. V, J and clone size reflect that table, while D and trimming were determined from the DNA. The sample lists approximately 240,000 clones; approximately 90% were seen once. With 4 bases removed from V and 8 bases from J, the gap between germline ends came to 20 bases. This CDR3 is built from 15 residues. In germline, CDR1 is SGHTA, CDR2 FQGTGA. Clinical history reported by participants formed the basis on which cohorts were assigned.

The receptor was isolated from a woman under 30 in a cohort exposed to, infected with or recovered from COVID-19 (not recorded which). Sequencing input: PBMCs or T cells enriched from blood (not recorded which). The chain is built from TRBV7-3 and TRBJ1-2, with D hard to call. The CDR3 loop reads CASSSTSGEVDGYTF. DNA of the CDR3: TGTGCCAGCAGCTCGACCAGCGGGGAGGTGGACGGCTACACCTTC.